This T cell receptor beta chain was retrieved from a study of T cell responses to AZD1222 COVID-19 vaccine. General study findings and limits: Along spike, vaccine-associated CD4 TCRs were found throughout, with dominance at 160-218 and 743-854. Spike-specific TCR depth and breadth grew after two AZD1222 doses. There were mostly white British donors and more females than males, and clonal diversity was possibly underestimated.

Only in-frame clones appear in the TCRdb table, and some are missing; sequencing was by immunoSEQ multiplex PCR. Of 130,000 to 150,000 clones listed, 92% are singletons. Concerning this clone: Its antigen is as yet unknown. An end of the junction differs from the germline gene, which may be a read error.

This receptor was taken from an adult in good health. The sample here was peripheral blood, taken on day 0 of AZD1222 vaccination.

The CDR3 loop reads CASREGLAGRGDYEQYF. The CDR3 DNA reads as TGTGCCAGCAGGGAAGGACTAGCGGGAAGAGGAGACTACGAGCAGTACTTC. The chain has TRBV6-1 and TRBJ2-7, with TRBD2 matching over 12 bases. The CDR3 is 17 amino acids. CDR1 is MNHNS, CDR2 SASEGT, per germline.